This T cell receptor beta chain was sequenced for a study of cytomegalovirus exposure and HLA in healthy donors. This clone was counted a few times. With 60 Vbeta and 13 Jbeta primers, the PCR was carried out. Using immunoSEQ multiplex PCR, the repertoire was profiled, and TCRdb retains in-frame clones only, with some absent. This table holds about 180,000 clones, over 60% found once. This CDR3 spans 11 amino acids. Trimming shortened V by 8 bases and J by 6 bases, and 11 bases separated the two germline ends. CDR1 and CDR2 (germline): MNHNS, SASEGT. This sequence was found in a man between 18 and 35 years old in good health and CMV-seronegative. The chain uses TRBV6-1 and TRBJ2-7; tentatively, D is TRBD1 (6 bases). The specimen was PBMCs. The CDR3 bases are TGTGCCAGCGACAGGTTCGGCGAGCAGTACTTC. This codes for CASDRFGEQYF.